The 8 T cell receptor beta chains listed next were all sequenced from one sample in a study of shared clonotypes between healthy human individuals. TCRdb's copy holds only in-frame clones and misses some; the assay was immunoSEQ multiplex PCR. The sample records about 2.4 million clones, just over 90% being singletons. Input material: naive CD4+ T cells sorted from blood. Subset noted: CD45RA+ positively selected. These receptors all stem from a man younger than 30 in good health.

This clone has just one count. This rearrangement joins TRBV2 to TRBJ2-5; D uncertain. The length of the CDR3 is 14 residues. Germline V gene data show CDR1 as SNHLY and CDR2 as FYNNEI. Trimming left V 3 bases short and J 1 base short, with 9 bases between. The CDR3 sequence: CASSDNTVQETQYF. In DNA, the CDR3 is TGTGCCAGCAGTGATAACACGGTCCAAGAGACCCAGTACTTC.

The genes are TRBV6-5 and TRBJ2-7; TRBD2 agrees at 7 bases. The CDR3 runs to 15 residues. Germline loops: CDR1 MNHEY, CDR2 SVGAGI. V dropped 0 bases and J dropped 6; count of bases not matched to a gene: 8. CDR3 amino acids: CASSYSRESNTEQYF. CDR3 bases: TGTGCCAGCAGTTACTCGCGGGAGTCAAACACCGAGCAGTACTTC.

This rearrangement joins TRBV11-2 to TRBJ2-5; D not resolved. In germline, CDR1 is SGHAT, CDR2 FQNNGV. The germline V and J ends were trimmed by 0 bases and 5 bases, with 7 bases remaining between them. The CDR3 runs to 13 residues. CDR3 protein: CASSLDHWETQYF. Written as DNA, the CDR3 is TGTGCCAGCAGCTTAGATCATTGGGAGACCCAGTACTTC.

A single count supports this clone. The chain is built from TRBV6-6 and TRBJ2-2; D is tentatively TRBD1 or TRBD2 (5 bases each). The CDR3 runs to 15 residues. Deletions cut 7 bases from V and 3 bases from J, with 15 bases between. Germline V CDR1 and CDR2: MNHNY, SVGAGI (reference sequence). CDR3 in amino acids: CASTGNWGHTGELFF. The DNA for the CDR3 is TGTGCCAGCACGGGGAATTGGGGACACACCGGGGAGCTGTTTTTT.

The chain has TRBV5-1 and TRBJ2-2; no reliable D call. The length of the CDR3 is 14 residues. The germline V gene has CDR1 SGHRS and CDR2 YFSETQ. The ends were cut back, 5 bases at V and 1 base at J, with 9 bases in the middle. The DNA for the CDR3 is TGCGCCAGCAGACTGTTGGGGAACACCGGGGAGCTGTTTTTT. It yields the protein CASRLLGNTGELFF. The variable domain in full, with the rest retrieved from reference TRBV5-1 and TRBJ2-2, is KAGVTQTPRYLIKTRGQQVTLSCSPISGHRSVSWYQQTPGQGLQFLFEYFSETQRNKGNFPGRFSGRQFSNSRSEMNVSTLELGDSALYLCASRLLGNTGELFFGEGSRLTVL.

The rearrangement joins TRBV28 to TRBJ1-1; D may be TRBD1 (6 bases). Between the trimmed V and J ends, which lost 6 bases and 0 bases, there was a span of 11 bases. The CDR3 sequence is 14 residues long. Germline CDR1 and CDR2: MDHEN and SYDVKM. CDR3 sequence: CASRTGHLNTEAFF. The CDR3 DNA sequence: TGTGCCAGCAGGACGGGACACTTGAACACTGAAGCTTTCTTT.

Only one count was recorded for this clone. The V call is TRBV10-3, the J call TRBJ2-5; D call uncertain. CDR3 length: 13 amino acids. Between the trimmed V and J ends, which lost 3 bases and 2 bases, there was a span of 7 bases. CDR1 and CDR2 from the germline V gene are ENHRY and SYGVKD. The CDR3 loop reads CAISEDKQETQYF. CDR3 sequence (DNA): TGTGCCATCAGTGAAGACAAGCAAGAGACCCAGTACTTC.

The chain employs TRBV9 and TRBJ2-5; TRBD2 matches 9 bases. The CDR3 extends over 15 amino acids. The germline gives CDR1 SGDLS, CDR2 YYNGEE. Trimming cost V 0 bases and J 4 bases; bases outside gene matches: 4. The CDR3 protein is CASSVEGLALETQYF. CDR3 sequence (DNA): TGTGCCAGCAGCGTAGAAGGACTAGCGTTAGAGACCCAGTACTTC.